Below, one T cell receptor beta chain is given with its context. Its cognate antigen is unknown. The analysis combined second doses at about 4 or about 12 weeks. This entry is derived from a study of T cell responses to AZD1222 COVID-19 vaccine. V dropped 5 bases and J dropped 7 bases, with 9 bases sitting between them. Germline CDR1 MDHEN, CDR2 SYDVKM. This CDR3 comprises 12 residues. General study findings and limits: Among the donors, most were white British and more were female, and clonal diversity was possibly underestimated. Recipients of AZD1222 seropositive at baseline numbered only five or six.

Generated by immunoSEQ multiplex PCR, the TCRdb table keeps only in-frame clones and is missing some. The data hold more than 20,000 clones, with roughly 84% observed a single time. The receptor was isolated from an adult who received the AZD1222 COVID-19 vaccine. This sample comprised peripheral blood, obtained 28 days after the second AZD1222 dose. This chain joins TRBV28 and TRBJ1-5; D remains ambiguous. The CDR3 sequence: CASSRLVQPQHF. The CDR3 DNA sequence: TGTGCCAGCAGTCGTCTCGTGCAGCCCCAGCATTTT.